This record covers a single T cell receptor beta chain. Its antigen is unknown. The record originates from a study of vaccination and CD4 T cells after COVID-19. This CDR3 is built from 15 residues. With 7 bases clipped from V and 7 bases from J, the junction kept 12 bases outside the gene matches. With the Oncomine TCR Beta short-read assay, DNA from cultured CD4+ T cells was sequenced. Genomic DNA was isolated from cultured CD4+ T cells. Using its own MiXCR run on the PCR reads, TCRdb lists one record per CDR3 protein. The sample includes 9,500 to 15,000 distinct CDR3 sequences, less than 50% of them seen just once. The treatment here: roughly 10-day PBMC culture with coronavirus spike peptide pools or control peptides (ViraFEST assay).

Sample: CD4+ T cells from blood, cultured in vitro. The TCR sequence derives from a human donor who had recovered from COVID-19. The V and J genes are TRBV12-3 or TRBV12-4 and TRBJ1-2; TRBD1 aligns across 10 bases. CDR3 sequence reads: CASTPVGGQGFGYTF. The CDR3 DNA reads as TGTGCCAGCACCCCGGTCGGGGGACAGGGGTTTGGCTACACCTTC.